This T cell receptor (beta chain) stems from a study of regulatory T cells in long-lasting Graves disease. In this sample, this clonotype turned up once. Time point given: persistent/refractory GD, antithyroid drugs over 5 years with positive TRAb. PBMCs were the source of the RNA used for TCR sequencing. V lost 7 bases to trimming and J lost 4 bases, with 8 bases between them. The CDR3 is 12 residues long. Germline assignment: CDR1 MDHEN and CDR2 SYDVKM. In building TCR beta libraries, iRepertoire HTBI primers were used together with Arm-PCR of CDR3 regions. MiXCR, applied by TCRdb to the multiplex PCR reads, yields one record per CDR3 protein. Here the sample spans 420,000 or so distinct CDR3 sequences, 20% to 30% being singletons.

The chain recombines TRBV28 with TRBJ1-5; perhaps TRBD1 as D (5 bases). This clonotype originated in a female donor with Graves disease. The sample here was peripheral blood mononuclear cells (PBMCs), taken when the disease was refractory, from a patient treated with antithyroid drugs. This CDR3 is CASNEGNQPQHF. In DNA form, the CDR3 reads TGTGCCAGCAACGAGGGGAATCAGCCCCAGCATTTT.